Listed here are 5 T cell receptor beta chains from one sample, sequenced in a study of shared clonotypes between healthy human individuals. Terminally differentiated effector memory CD45RA+ cells were excluded from the naive CD8 cells, which were CD45RO-negative and positively selected for CCR7. The data were produced by immunoSEQ multiplex PCR, yet TCRdb's version contains in-frame clones alone and is incomplete. The profile shows more than 550,000 clones, under 95% of them singletons. The source material was naive CD8+ T cells sorted from blood. All receptors derive from a man aged 30 to 45 in good health.

This sequence joins TRBV5-6 and TRBJ2-7; maybe TRBD2 (6 bases). V lost 0 bases and J 1 base, leaving 8 bases between the germline ends. CDR1 SGHDT and CDR2 YYEEEE come from the germline V gene. CDR3 length: 14 residues. The CDR3 sequence is CASSLASDSYEQYF. CDR3 DNA: TGTGCCAGCAGCTTGGCTAGCGATTCCTACGAGCAGTACTTC. Full variable domain (rest looked up from reference TRBV5-6 and TRBJ2-7): DAGVTQSPTHLIKTRGQQVTLRCSPKSGHDTVSWYQQALGQGPQFIFQYYEEEERQRGNFPDRFSGHQFPNYSSELNVNALLLGDSALYLCASSLASDSYEQYFGPGTRLTVT.

This chain uses TRBV7-5 with TRBJ1-2; the table's D call of TRBD1 was not tested on the DNA. TRBV7-5 is a pseudogene. The CDR3 is 15 amino acids. CDR3 DNA: TGTGTCAGAAGCTTGATCGGGCAGGGGGGTTATGGCTACACCTTC. Translated: CVRSLIGQGGYGYTF.

This clone was detected a few times. The chain uses TRBV7-6 and TRBJ2-3; D unresolved. V was trimmed by 4 bases and J by 2 bases, leaving 4 bases between them. This CDR3 is 12 amino acids long. Germline CDR1 reads SGHVS; CDR2 reads FNYEAQ. The CDR3 region is CASSYTTDTQYF. In nucleotides, the CDR3 is TGTGCCAGCAGCTATACCACAGATACGCAGTATTTT.

The chain couples TRBV7-9 to TRBJ2-2; no clear D. V gave up 3 bases and J gave up 4 bases, with 9 bases separating them. Germline values: CDR1 SEHNR, CDR2 FQNEAQ (reference sequence). CDR3 length equals 14 residues. In nucleotides, the CDR3 is TGTGCCAGCAGCTTTCGGCAGCCCACCGGGGAGCTGTTTTTT. The encoded protein is CASSFRQPTGELFF. Together with reference TRBV7-9 and TRBJ2-2, the CDR3 gives the full variable domain: DTGVSQNPRHKITKRGQNVTFRCDPISEHNRLYWYRQTLGQGPEFLTYFQNEAQLEKSRLLSDRFSAERPKGSFSTLEIQRTEQGDSAMYLCASSFRQPTGELFFGEGSRLTVL.

V is TRBV9 and J is TRBJ2-1; TRBD2 aligns across 10 bases. The CDR3 extends over 14 amino acids. With V trimmed by 3 bases and J by 9 bases, 6 bases remained unmatched. The germline CDR1 and CDR2 sequences are SGDLS and YYNGEE. CDR3 DNA: TGTGCCAGCAGCGGAGCGGGAGGGCTTCTTGAGCAGTTCTTC. This gives the protein CASSGAGGLLEQFF.